This T cell receptor (beta chain) was observed in a study of sequential checkpoint blockade in melanoma (dated by TCRdb to about 2019). Describing the broader study: Using 1:1 randomization, the trial assigned patients either to first-line nivolumab followed by ipilimumab (arm A) or to ipilimumab followed by nivolumab (arm B). In around 80% of the matched pre- and post-treatment tumor biopsy pairs, both biopsies came from the same lesion. Maintenance nivolumab came after both trial sequences. TCRbeta immunosequencing was performed on DNA from roughly 91 pretreatment melanoma tumor samples. Around 20 patients had matched tumor biopsies taken before treatment and at week 13, after single-agent nivolumab (arm A) or ipilimumab (arm B).

By how much of the sample it makes up, this clone is medium-sized (0.01 to 0.1%). The clone's antigen remains unknown. Qualities for individual bases were not recorded, and no much larger clone is one base off. CDR1 MNHGY and CDR2 SAAAGT were looked up in the germline V gene. The CDR3 numbers 14 residues from cysteine through phenylalanine. The retained sequence is limited to the CDR3, 42 bases, with the frame set at the first base. V is cut back by 7 bases and J by 5 bases, with 5 bases in the junction unmatched. General conclusions and limits of the study: Validation of the response-prediction model combining TCR metrics and mutation burden is needed in larger, independent patient cohorts. Among patients in the nivolumab-first arm (arm A), tumor TIL clonality before treatment was associated with response (P = .04). Patients whose tumor T-cell fraction and clonality increased by week 13 were about 30 times more likely to achieve clinical benefit. PD-L1 staining and CD8+ T-cell counts correlated with tumor T-cell fraction and clonality, whereas mutational load did not. Within-arm analyses of tumor T-cell fraction were limited by small sample sizes and reduced statistical power.

Reading the label with the study, this specimen's treatment or condition is: randomized to nivolumab then ipilimumab (arm A) or the reverse (arm B). Prior DNA-damaging chemotherapy had not been received by any trial patient. CheckMate 064, a randomized, open-label phase II trial of sequential checkpoint blockade, was the source of the samples, all of which came from patients with melanoma. Genomic DNA from formalin-fixed paraffin-embedded (FFPE) tissue samples was used for tumor TCR sequencing. TCRbeta CDR3 regions were immunosequenced from genomic DNA with the immunoSEQ Assay. Genomic DNA was amplified by bias-controlled multiplex PCR before high-throughput sequencing. The authors' pipeline ran thus. To quantify the absolute abundance of each unique TCRbeta CDR3 region, the sequences were collapsed and filtered. Clonality, defined as 1 minus Pielou's evenness, was calculated using only productive rearrangements. Tumor T-cell fraction was calculated by normalizing TCRbeta template counts to usable DNA, which was estimated from several housekeeping genes. A previously published method was used to identify clones whose frequencies were significantly greater in on-treatment samples than in baseline samples. TCRdb's version of the immuneACCESS table is confined to in-frame rearrangements and falls short of the full clone set. An unresolved V gene accounts for under half of the shortfall where checked; the remainder is of unknown origin. The V and J calls and clone size were taken over from that table, and D and trimming were inferred from the DNA. The sample table shows about 5,000 clones, and 26% are seen once. The top ten constitute 20% of the sample.

The sequence is built from TRBV6-8 and TRBJ2-3, with 11 bases in between that match TRBD2. Sequences were derived from tumor tissue (inferred from file names), sampled from a patient given nivolumab and ipilimumab in sequence. The receptor comes from a human donor with melanoma. This receptor has the CDR3 CASTTSGIGDTQYF. The nucleotide sequence is TGTGCCAGCACGACTAGCGGGATTGGAGATACGCAGTATTTT.